This T cell receptor (beta chain) appears in the sequencing data of a study of shared clonotypes between healthy human individuals. Study-level information: CD4 naive cells filled three plates per donor, CD4 memory three, CD8 naive two and CD8 memory one.

Genomic DNA belonging to each subset was distributed in equal measure over several immunoSEQ plates. The repertoire was sequenced with immunoSEQ multiplex PCR; TCRdb's copy has only in-frame clones and lacks some. The table has millions of clones, less than 95% seen once. This clone was recorded a few times. V shed 3 bases and J 7 bases; nucleotides not matched to a gene: 11. Germline CDR1 and CDR2: SEHNR and FQNEAQ (reference sequence). This CDR3 contains 16 residues. Naivety among CD8 cells was defined by CD45RO negativity and positive CCR7 selection, thereby excluding terminally differentiated effector memory CD45RA+ cells. Donors were healthy HIV-negative adults without recently reported acute infections or vaccinations.

The TCR originated in a man aged 18 to 29 in good health. The chain links TRBV7-9 to TRBJ2-7; 11 bases fit TRBD1. Sequences were obtained from naive CD8+ T cells sorted from blood. The CDR3 DNA sequence: TGTGCCAGCAGCTTCGTCCCGGGACAGGGGGTGAGAGAGCAGTACTTC. Protein product: CASSFVPGQGVREQYF.